This TCR beta chain was identified during a study of vaccination and CD4 T cells after COVID-19. Described treatment: roughly ten-day PBMC culture with coronavirus spike peptide pools or control peptides (ViraFEST assay). Peptide pool stimulation in ViraFEST expanded antigen-specific T cells, whose TCRs were then sequenced. Cultured CD4+ T cell DNA was sequenced using the Oncomine TCR Beta short-read assay. Once CD4+ T cells had been cultured, genomic DNA was extracted from them. Each CDR3 protein is one row after TCRdb ran MiXCR on the PCR reads. The top ten hold 9% of the sample, which has 20,000 to 25,000 distinct CDR3 sequences, roughly half seen once. The study, taken as a whole, reports: This study had few convalescent patients and no early post-infection samples.

Trimming removed 5 bases from V and 0 bases from J; junction bases left unmatched: 6. This CDR3 is built from 14 residues. Germline CDR1 DFQATT, CDR2 SNEGSKA (reference sequence). Details on this clonotype: The target antigen is unknown.

The sample taken for sequencing was CD4+ T cells from blood, cultured in vitro. This receptor was obtained from a human donor who had recovered from COVID-19. The chain is built from TRBV20-1 and TRBJ2-7; 8 bases are shared with TRBD2. The CDR3 is CSAGRLANSYEQYF. Written as DNA, the CDR3 is TGCAGTGCTGGGCGACTAGCGAACTCCTACGAGCAGTACTTC.